Included here is one TCR beta chain sequence, with context. Its specific antigen is unknown. The input lacks base qualities; no much larger clone sits a single base away. For CDR1 and CDR2, the germline V gene (reference sequence) lists SEHNR and FQNEAQ. Trimming takes 3 bases off V and 4 bases off J; junction bases not matched to a gene: 5. From the cysteine up to the phenylalanine, the CDR3 has a length of 14 residues. Only the CDR3 part of the read is kept: 42 bases, read in frame from the first base. The collaborating institutions used their own protocols to collect whole blood in K2EDTA tubes. Collaborator samples were shipped for TCRbeta analysis as frozen whole blood, isolated PBMCs, or DNA extracted from either sample type. This sample was taken from a study of blood T cell repertoires in COVID-19 (TCRdb year 2020). About the full investigation: The collaborator samples originated in the United States, Italy and Spain and spanned the acute and convalescent phases of COVID-19. The samples were drawn from the first 160 participants of the ongoing ImmuneRACE study and from some 1,300 subjects provided by 6 global collaborators. The repertoires were released in a freely available public database meant as a resource for research on the immune response to SARS-CoV-2. The prospective study material was composed of cDNA or gDNA derived from T cells, B-cell-depleted T cells, or PBMCs. HLA class I and class II types, where available, came from metadata supplied by the sample provider rather than from assay-based typing. Subjects who had been exposed to COVID-19, were actively infected with it, or had recovered from it provided the deeply sampled blood TCRbeta repertoires that made up the dataset. A de-identified subject ID, COVID-19 status, age in years and sex were almost always included in the sample metadata. Study-wide conclusions, independent of this receptor: Clinical and demographic metadata were provided uncurated, with the amount varying by source and participant.

The immunoSEQ Assay, a bias-controlled multiplex PCR, was used to amplify TCRbeta CDR3 regions from genomic DNA. In the authors' own workflow: The number of nucleated cells in each sample was estimated from the amplification of reference gene primers within the assay. Sequence reads were collapsed and filtered to measure the absolute abundance of every unique TCRbeta CDR3 rearrangement. Productive Simpson clonality was computed per sample as the square root of Simpson's diversity index over productive rearrangements. This is the immuneACCESS table as TCRdb keeps it, with only in-frame sequences that have V and J called. A part of the clones is gone; compared with another copy, unresolved V genes explain less than half, and the rest is unexplained. V, J and clone size reflect that table, while D and trimming were determined from the DNA. Within this sample are 75,000 to 100,000 clones, with around 78% of them counted one time only. About an eighth of the sample is taken by the ten largest.

This chain joins TRBV7-9 to TRBJ1-2, with 7 middle bases fitting TRBD1. This receptor was identified in a human donor in a cohort sampled during active COVID-19. The sequenced material came from peripheral blood. The DNA sequence follows: TGTGCCAGCAGCTTGGGACAGAGCCTCTATGGCTACACCTTC. Its coded protein is CASSLGQSLYGYTF.